This T cell receptor (beta chain) was sequenced in a study of human T cells and chemical hapten exposure. In its sample, this clonotype was seen many times. TCRdb recomputed calls from the RACE reads with MiXCR, one row per CDR3 protein. Of 35,000 to 50,000 distinct CDR3 sequences listed, approximately 4.7% are singletons. In germline, CDR1 is SGHKS, CDR2 YYEKEE (reference sequence). The CDR3 contains 16 residues. V lost 3 bases and J lost 7, with 22 bases in between. Sample time point: healthy volunteer bleed at 2 weeks. The template was total RNA from unfractionated whole blood. The V call is TRBV5-5, the J call TRBJ1-1, with D possibly TRBD1 on 6 matching bases. The source is a female donor in good health. Some clones in this sample may be carry-over from other donors' samples. Input material: whole blood. Here the CDR3 reads CASSSKAGQGPGEAFF. The DNA of the CDR3 is TGTGCCAGCAGCTCCAAAGCTGGGCAGGGGCCGGGTGAAGCTTTCTTT.